Below, 3 T cell receptor beta chains from the same sample are listed, as sequenced in a study of blood T cell repertoires in COVID-19. TCRdb's table, derived via immunoSEQ multiplex PCR, lists solely in-frame clones and lacks some. The data show 200,000 to 300,000 clones, more than 75% seen once. The sample comprised peripheral blood. The receptors shown here come from a woman aged 25 to 45 who had recovered from COVID-19.

The chain joins TRBV7-8 to TRBJ2-7; 10 nucleotides match TRBD1. With 0 bases clipped from V and 2 bases from J, the junction kept 4 bases outside the gene matches. The CDR3 covers 16 residues. Germline CDR1 is SGHVS and CDR2 is FQNEAQ. In nucleotides, the CDR3 is TGTGCCAGCAGCTTAGCGGGACAGGGGATAGCCTACGAGCAGTACTTC. This codes for CASSLAGQGIAYEQYF.

This clone appeared a few times. This rearrangement joins TRBV7-9 to TRBJ2-7; no clear D. In germline, CDR1 is SEHNR, CDR2 FQNEAQ (reference sequence). Deletions cut 2 bases from V and 7 bases from J, with 12 bases between. The CDR3 runs to 13 residues. The CDR3 region is CASSLQEESEQYF. DNA of the CDR3: TGTGCCAGCAGCTTACAAGAGGAATCGGAGCAGTACTTC.

The V and J genes are TRBV6-2 or TRBV6-3 and TRBJ2-1; 8 bases align to TRBD1. V lost 2 bases, J lost 9 bases, and 3 bases stayed unmatched. The CDR3 has 13 residues. Germline lookup yields CDR1 MNHEY and CDR2 SVGEGT. The CDR3, as DNA: TGTGCCAGCAGTTACACCACAGGGGGTGAGCAGTTCTTC. Its protein product is CASSYTTGGEQFF.